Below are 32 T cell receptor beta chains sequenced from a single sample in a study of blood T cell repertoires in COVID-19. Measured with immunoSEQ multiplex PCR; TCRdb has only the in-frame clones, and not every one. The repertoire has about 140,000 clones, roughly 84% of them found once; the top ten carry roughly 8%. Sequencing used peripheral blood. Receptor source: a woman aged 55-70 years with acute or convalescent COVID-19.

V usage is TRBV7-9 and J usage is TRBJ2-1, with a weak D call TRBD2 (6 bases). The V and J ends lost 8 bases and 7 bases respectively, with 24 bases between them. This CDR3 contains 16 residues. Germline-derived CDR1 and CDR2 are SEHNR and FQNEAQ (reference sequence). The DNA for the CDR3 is TGTGCCAGCGGACCACGGACTACCCATATCGGGAATGAGCAGTTCTTC. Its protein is CASGPRTTHIGNEQFF.

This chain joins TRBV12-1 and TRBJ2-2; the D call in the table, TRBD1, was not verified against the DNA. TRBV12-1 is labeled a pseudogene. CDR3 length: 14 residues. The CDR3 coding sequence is TGTGCCAGCAGCTTGGGACAGGGGCCCGGGGAGCTGTTTTTT. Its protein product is CASSLGQGPGELFF.

The DNA of the CDR3 is TGCGCCAGCAGCCAAGGCAGGGGTTCACCCCTCCACTTT. Translation: CASSQGRGSPLHF. The chain is built from TRBV4-3 and TRBJ1-6; tentative D call: TRBD1 (6 bases). This CDR3 is built from 13 residues. Germline assignment: CDR1 LGHNA and CDR2 YSLEER. V was cut by 1 base and J by 9 bases, with 7 bases left in between.

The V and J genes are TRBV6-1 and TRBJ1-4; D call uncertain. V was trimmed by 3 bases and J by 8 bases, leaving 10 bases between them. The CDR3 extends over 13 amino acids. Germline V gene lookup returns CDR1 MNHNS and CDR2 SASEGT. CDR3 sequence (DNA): TGTGCCAGCAGTGAGGGCTACCAGGAAAAACTGTTTTTT. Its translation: CASSEGYQEKLFF.

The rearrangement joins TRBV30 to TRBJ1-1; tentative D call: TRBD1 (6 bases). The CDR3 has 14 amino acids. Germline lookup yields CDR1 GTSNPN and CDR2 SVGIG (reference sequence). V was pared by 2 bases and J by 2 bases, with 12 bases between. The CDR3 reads CAWSPPDSNTEAFF. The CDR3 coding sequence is TGTGCCTGGAGTCCCCCGGACAGCAACACTGAAGCTTTCTTT. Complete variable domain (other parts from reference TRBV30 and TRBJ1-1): SQTIHQWPATLVQPVGSPLSLECTVEGTSNPNLYWYRQAAGRGLQLLFYSVGIGQISSEVPQNLSASRPQDRQFILSSKKLLLSDSGFYLCAWSPPDSNTEAFFGQGTRLTVV.

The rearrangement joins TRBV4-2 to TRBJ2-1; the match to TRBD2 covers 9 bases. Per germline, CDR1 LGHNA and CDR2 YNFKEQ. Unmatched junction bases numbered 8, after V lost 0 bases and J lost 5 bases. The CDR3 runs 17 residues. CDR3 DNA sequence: TGTGCCAGCAGCCAAGATGTGGCTAGCGGGGCCCACAATGAGCAGTTCTTC. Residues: CASSQDVASGAHNEQFF.

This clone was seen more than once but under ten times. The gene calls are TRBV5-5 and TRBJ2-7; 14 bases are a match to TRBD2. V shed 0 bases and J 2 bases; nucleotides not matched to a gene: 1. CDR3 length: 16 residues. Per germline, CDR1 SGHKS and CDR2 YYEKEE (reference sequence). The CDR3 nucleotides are TGTGCCAGCAGCTTGGGGACTAGCGGGGGGCCCTACGAGCAGTACTTC. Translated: CASSLGTSGGPYEQYF.

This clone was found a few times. The CDR3 DNA sequence: TGTGCCAGCAGCTTGGGGGGACAGGGGGTCTTTGATACGCAGTATTTT. Amino acids: CASSLGGQGVFDTQYF. The rearrangement uses TRBV5-6 and TRBJ2-3; 11 bases map to TRBD1. This CDR3 is 16 amino acids long. CDR1 and CDR2 (germline): SGHDT, YYEEEE. J lost 6 bases, V lost 0 bases, and 6 bases had no gene match.

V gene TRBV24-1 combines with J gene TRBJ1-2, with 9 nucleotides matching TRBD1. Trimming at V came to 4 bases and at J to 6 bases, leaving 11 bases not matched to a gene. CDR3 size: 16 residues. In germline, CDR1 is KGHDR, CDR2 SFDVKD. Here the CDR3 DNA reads TGTGCCACCAGTGACTTTGGGGGACAGGGAGGTCATGGCTACACCTTC. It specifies CATSDFGGQGGHGYTF.

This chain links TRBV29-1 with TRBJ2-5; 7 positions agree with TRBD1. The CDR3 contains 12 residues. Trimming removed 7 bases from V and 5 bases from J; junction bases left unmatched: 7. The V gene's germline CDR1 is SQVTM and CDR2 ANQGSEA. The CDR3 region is CSGRQGEETQYF. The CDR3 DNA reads TGCAGCGGACGACAGGGTGAGGAGACCCAGTACTTC. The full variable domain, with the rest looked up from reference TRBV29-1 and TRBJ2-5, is SAVISQKPSRDICQRGTSLTIQCQVDSQVTMMFWYRQQPGQSLTLIATANQGSEATYESGFVIDKFPISRPNLTFSTLTVSNMSPEDSSIYLCSGRQGEETQYFGPGTRLLVL.

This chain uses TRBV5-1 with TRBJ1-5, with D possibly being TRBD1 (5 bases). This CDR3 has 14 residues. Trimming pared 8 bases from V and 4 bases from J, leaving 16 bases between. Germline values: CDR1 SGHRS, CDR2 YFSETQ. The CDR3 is CARVGGVVNQPQHF. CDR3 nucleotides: TGCGCCAGAGTGGGAGGGGTAGTTAATCAGCCCCAGCATTTT.

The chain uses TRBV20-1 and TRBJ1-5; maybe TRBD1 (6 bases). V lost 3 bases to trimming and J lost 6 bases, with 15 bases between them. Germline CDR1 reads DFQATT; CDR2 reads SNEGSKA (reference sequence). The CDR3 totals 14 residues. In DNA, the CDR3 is TGCAGTGCTAGTCACGGTACCAGGGGTCAGCCCCAGCATTTT. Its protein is CSASHGTRGQPQHF.

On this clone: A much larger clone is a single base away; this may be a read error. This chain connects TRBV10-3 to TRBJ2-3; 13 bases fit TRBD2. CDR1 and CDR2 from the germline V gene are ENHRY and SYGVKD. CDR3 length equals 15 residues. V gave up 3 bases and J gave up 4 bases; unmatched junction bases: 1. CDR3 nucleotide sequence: TGTGCCATCAGTGAACTAGCGGGGGGGCCAGATACGCAGTATTTT. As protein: CAISELAGGPDTQYF.

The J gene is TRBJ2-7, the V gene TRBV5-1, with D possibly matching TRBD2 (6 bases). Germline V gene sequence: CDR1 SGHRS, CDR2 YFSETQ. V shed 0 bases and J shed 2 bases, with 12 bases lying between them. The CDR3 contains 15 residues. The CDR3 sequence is CASSLGVGGPYEQYF. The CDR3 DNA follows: TGCGCCAGCAGCTTGGGTGTGGGGGGTCCCTACGAGCAGTACTTC.

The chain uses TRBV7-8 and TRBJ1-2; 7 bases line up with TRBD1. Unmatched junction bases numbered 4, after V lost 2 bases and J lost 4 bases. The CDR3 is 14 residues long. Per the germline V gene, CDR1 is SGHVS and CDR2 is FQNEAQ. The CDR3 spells CASSLRGQSYGYTF. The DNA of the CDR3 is TGTGCCAGCAGCTTACGGGGACAGAGCTATGGCTACACCTTC.

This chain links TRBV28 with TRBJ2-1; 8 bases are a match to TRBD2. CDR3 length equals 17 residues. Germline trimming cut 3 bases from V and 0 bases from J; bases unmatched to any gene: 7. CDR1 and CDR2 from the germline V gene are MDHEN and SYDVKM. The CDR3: CASSFRSGGYSYNEQFF. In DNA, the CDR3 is TGTGCCAGCAGTTTCAGGAGCGGGGGTTACTCCTACAATGAGCAGTTCTTC.

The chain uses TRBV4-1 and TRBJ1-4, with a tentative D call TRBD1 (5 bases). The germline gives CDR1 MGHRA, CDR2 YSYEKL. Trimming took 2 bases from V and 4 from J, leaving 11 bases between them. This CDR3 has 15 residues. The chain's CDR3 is CASSQSRVVNEKLFF. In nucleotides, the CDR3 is TGCGCCAGCAGCCAATCCAGGGTAGTTAATGAAAAACTGTTTTTT.

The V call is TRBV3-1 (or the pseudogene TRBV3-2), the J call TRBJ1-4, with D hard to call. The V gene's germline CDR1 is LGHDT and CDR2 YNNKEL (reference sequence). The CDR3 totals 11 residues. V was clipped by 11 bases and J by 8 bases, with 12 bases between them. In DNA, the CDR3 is TGTGCCTCCCAAGGAGCCGAAAAACTGTTTTTT. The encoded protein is CASQGAEKLFF.

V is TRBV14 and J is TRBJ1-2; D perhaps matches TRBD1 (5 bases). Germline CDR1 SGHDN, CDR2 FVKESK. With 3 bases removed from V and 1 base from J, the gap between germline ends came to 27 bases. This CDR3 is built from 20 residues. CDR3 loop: CASSHDPRRNRGGYNYGYTF. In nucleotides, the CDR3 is TGTGCCAGCAGCCATGATCCAAGGAGAAATAGGGGAGGCTATAACTATGGCTACACCTTC. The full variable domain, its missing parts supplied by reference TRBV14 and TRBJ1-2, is EAGVTQFPSHSVIEKGQTVTLRCDPISGHDNLYWYRRVMGKEIKFLLHFVKESKQDESGMPNNRFLAERTGGTYSTLKVQPAELEDSGVYFCASSHDPRRNRGGYNYGYTFGSGTRLTVV.

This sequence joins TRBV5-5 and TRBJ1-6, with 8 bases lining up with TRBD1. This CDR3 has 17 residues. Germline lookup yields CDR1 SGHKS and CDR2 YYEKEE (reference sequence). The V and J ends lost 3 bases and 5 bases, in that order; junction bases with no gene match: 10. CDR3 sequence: CASSSPDRDLDNSPLHF. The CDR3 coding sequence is TGTGCCAGCAGCTCTCCGGACAGGGATCTCGATAATTCACCCCTCCACTTT.

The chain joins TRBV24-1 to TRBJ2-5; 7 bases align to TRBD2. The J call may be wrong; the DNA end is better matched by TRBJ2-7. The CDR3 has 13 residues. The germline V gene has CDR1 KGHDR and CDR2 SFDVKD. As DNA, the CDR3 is TGTGCCACCAGTGGCGGGGGAGCCTACGAGCAGTACTTC. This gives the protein CATSGGGAYEQYF.

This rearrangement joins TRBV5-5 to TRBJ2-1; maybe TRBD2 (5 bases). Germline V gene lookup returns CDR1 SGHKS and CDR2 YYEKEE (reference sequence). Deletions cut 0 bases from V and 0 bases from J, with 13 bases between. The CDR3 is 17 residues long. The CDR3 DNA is TGTGCCAGCAGCTTGGGGAGCGGTTCAAGCTCCTACAATGAGCAGTTCTTC. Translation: CASSLGSGSSSYNEQFF.

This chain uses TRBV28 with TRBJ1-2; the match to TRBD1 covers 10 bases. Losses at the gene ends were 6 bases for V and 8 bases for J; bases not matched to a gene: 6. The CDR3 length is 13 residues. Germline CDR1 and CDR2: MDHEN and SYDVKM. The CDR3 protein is CASRLTGGGGYTF. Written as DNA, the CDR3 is TGTGCCAGCAGGTTGACAGGGGGCGGGGGCTACACCTTC.

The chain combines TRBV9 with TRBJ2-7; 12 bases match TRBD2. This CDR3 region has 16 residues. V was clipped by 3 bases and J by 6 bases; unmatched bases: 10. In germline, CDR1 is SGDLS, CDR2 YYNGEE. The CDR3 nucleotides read TGTGCCAGCAGCGCTAGCGGGGGGGCCGCGATGGGCGAGCAGTACTTC. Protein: CASSASGGAAMGEQYF.

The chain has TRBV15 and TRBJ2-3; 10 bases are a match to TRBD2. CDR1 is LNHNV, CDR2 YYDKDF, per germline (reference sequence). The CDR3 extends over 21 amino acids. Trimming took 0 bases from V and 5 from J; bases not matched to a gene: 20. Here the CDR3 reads CATSRDTTRASGGGRLDTQYF. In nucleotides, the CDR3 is TGTGCCACCAGCAGAGATACCACTCGGGCTAGCGGGGGAGGAAGGTTAGATACGCAGTATTTT.

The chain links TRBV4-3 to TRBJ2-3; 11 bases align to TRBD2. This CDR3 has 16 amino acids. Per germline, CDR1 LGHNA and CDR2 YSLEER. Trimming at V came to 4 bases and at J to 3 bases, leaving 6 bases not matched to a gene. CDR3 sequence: CASSPTLAGGTDTQYF. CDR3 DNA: TGCGCCAGCAGCCCTACTCTAGCGGGGGGAACAGATACGCAGTATTTT.

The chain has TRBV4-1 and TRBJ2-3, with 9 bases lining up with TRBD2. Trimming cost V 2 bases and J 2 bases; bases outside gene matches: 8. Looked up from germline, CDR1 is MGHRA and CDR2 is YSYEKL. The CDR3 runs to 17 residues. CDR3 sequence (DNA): TGCGCCAGCAGCCAAACTCCCGGGACTAGCTTCACAGATACGCAGTATTTT. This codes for CASSQTPGTSFTDTQYF.

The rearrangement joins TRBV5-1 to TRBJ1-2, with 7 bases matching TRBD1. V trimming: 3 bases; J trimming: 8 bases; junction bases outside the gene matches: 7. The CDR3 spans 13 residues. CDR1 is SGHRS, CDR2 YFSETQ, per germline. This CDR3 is CASSWTGEGGYTF. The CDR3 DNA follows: TGCGCCAGCAGCTGGACAGGTGAAGGCGGCTACACCTTC.

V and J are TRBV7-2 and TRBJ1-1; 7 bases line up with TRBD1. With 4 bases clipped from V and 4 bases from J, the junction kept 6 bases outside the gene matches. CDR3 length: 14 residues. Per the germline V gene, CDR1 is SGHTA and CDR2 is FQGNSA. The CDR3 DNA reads TGTGCCAGCAGCTCCGACAGGGCGGTCACTGAAGCTTTCTTT. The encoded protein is CASSSDRAVTEAFF.

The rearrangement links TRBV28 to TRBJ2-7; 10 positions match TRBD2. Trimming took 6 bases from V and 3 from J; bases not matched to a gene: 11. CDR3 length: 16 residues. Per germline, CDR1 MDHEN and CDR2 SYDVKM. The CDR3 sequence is CASRSGGAAEYYEQYF. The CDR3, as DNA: TGTGCCAGCAGAAGCGGGGGGGCCGCCGAGTACTACGAGCAGTACTTC.

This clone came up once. The DNA for the CDR3 is TGTGCCAGCAGCCAAGAAGCAACAGGGGGCTACTATGGCTACACCTTC. It codes for CASSQEATGGYYGYTF. The chain combines TRBV3-1 (or the pseudogene TRBV3-2) with TRBJ1-2; 9 nucleotides line up with TRBD1. CDR1 and CDR2 (germline): LGHDT, YNNKEL (reference sequence). The CDR3 is 16 amino acids. V shed 0 bases, J shed 3 bases, and the junction held 5 bases outside the gene matches.

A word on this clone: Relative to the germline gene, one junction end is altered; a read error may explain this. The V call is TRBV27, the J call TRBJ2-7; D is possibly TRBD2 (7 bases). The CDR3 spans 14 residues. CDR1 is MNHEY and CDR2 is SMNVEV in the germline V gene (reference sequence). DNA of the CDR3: TGTGCCAGCAGTTTATCCGGGGGGCCCCGCGAGGAGTACTTC. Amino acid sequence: CASSLSGGPREEYF.